The entry below describes one T cell receptor (beta chain). Across about 22 US areas, participants ranged in age from about 18 to 89 years. Grouping used clinical history reported by participants in a survey and questionnaire. Libraries were prepared by immunoSEQ multiplex PCR; TCRdb keeps only in-frame clonotypes and omits some of them. This table has roughly 220,000 clones, 86% appearing once. The record originates from a study of blood T cell repertoires in COVID-19. Study details: There were acute and convalescent COVID-19 samples, and they came from the United States, Italy and Spain. Sample material is recorded as cDNA or gDNA derived from T cells, B-cell-depleted T cells, or PBMCs.

CDR1 and CDR2 from the germline V gene are LGHNT and FRNRAP. V was clipped by 1 base and J by 0 bases, with 10 bases between them. This CDR3 has 16 amino acids. The rearrangement links TRBV12-5 to TRBJ1-3; D uncertain. Sequencing was done on a sample of PBMCs or T cells enriched from blood (not recorded which). This sequence was found in a woman between 35 and 50 years old with acute COVID-19. The CDR3 protein is CASGLDSHFSGNTIYF. The CDR3 DNA is TGTGCTAGTGGTTTGGACAGTCACTTCTCTGGAAACACCATATATTTT.